The 31 T cell receptor beta chains below all came from one sample that was sequenced in a study of blood T cell repertoires in COVID-19. Profiled with immunoSEQ multiplex PCR; TCRdb holds only in-frame clones, not every one. Among about 420,000 clones, over 85% were seen once, and the ten largest hold roughly 0.84%. Sequences were obtained from peripheral blood. The source is a man aged 18-30 years with COVID-19, enrolled during active disease.

The CDR3 region is CASSTRTGSTNYGYTF. In nucleotides, the CDR3 is TGTGCCAGCAGCACTCGGACAGGGTCCACTAACTATGGCTACACCTTC. This chain links TRBV5-4 with TRBJ1-2; 8 nucleotides align to TRBD1. The junction had 8 bases not matched to a gene; V was cut back by 4 bases and J by 0 bases. The CDR3 covers 16 residues. CDR1 and CDR2 (germline): SGHNT, YYREEE (reference sequence). Supplemented by reference TRBV5-4 and TRBJ1-2, the full variable domain reads ETGVTQSPTHLIKTRGQQVTLRCSSQSGHNTVSWYQQALGQGPQFIFQYYREEENGRGNFPPRFSGLQFPNYSSELNVNALELDDSALYLCASSTRTGSTNYGYTFGSGTRLTVV.

A single count supports this clone. The gene calls are TRBV11-3 and TRBJ2-7, with a tentative D call TRBD1 (5 bases). Germline lookup yields CDR1 SGHNT and CDR2 YENEEA. Trimming cost V 1 base and J 5 bases, with 9 bases left between them. This CDR3 spans 13 amino acids. The CDR3 coding sequence is TGTGCCAGCAGCTTAGTGGTAGGGGACGAGCAGTACTTC. Translation: CASSLVVGDEQYF.

The V and J genes are TRBV21-1 and TRBJ2-5; the table's D call, TRBD1, has no DNA check behind it. TRBV21-1 is labeled a pseudogene. The CDR3 runs to 12 residues. CDR3 coding DNA: TGTGCCAGCAGCGAAACATGGGCGACCCAGTACTTC. It is translated as CASSETWATQYF.

The chain employs TRBV7-9 and TRBJ2-5; D may be TRBD2 (6 bases). Germline-derived CDR1 and CDR2 are SEHNR and FQNEAQ (reference sequence). Trimming stripped 6 bases from V and 1 base from J, with 21 bases between. This CDR3 contains 17 residues. The CDR3 nucleotides are TGTGCCAGCAGACCGCGGGCGGGGCCGAGCCTCCAAGAGACCCAGTACTTC. The encoded protein is CASRPRAGPSLQETQYF.

The sample holds a few counts of this clone. This chain uses TRBV13 with TRBJ2-2; 10 bases map to TRBD1. Per the germline V gene, CDR1 is PRHDT and CDR2 is FYEKMQ (reference sequence). The length of the CDR3 is 18 residues. The trim removed 1 base at V and 16 bases at J, leaving 21 bases unmatched. CDR3: CASSLELGTGDQSGGEFF. Here the CDR3 DNA reads TGTGCCAGCAGCTTAGAGCTGGGGACAGGGGACCAGAGTGGGGGTGAGTTTTTT.

The chain couples TRBV19 to TRBJ2-1, with 7 bases that match TRBD2. Germline lookup yields CDR1 LNHDA and CDR2 SQIVND (reference sequence). J gave up 9 bases and V 3 bases, and 14 bases lay outside the gene matches. The CDR3 is made up of 16 amino acids. CDR3 sequence reads: CASSITPGLTSGEQFF. CDR3 coding DNA: TGTGCCAGTAGTATTACACCGGGACTAACATCCGGTGAGCAGTTCTTC.

Concerning this clone itself: The sample has other DNA sequences that encode this CDR3 too. The J gene is TRBJ1-1, the V gene TRBV6-5, with TRBD1 matching over 11 bases. V was pared by 3 bases and J by 2 bases, with 2 bases of the junction left unmatched. Germline CDR1 MNHEY, CDR2 SVGAGI. This CDR3 comprises 15 residues. The CDR3 region is CASSYWTGGNTEAFF. The DNA of the CDR3 is TGTGCCAGCAGTTATTGGACAGGGGGCAACACTGAAGCTTTCTTT.

The chain links TRBV7-7 to TRBJ2-1, with D perhaps TRBD1 (5 bases). This CDR3 is 13 amino acids long. Germline V CDR1 and CDR2: SSHAT, FNYEAQ (reference sequence). V was cut by 2 bases and J by 13 bases, with 15 bases left in between. The CDR3 sequence is CASSLNRQNHQFF. The DNA for the CDR3 is TGTGCCAGCAGCTTAAACAGGCAAAATCACCAGTTCTTC.

Regarding this clone: This sample also contains other DNA sequences that code for the same CDR3. The chain joins TRBV11-3 to TRBJ2-7, with D uncertain. CDR1 is SGHNT and CDR2 is YENEEA in the germline V gene. The CDR3 runs to 14 residues. Trimming left V 0 bases short and J 0 bases short, with 6 bases between. The CDR3 protein is CASSLDGPSYEQYF. In DNA form, the CDR3 reads TGTGCCAGCAGCTTAGACGGTCCCTCCTACGAGCAGTACTTC.

With respect to this clone: One end of the junction fails to match germline, which may point to a read error. The chain combines TRBV7-8 with TRBJ2-2; 10 nucleotides agree with TRBD2. Germline V gene sequence: CDR1 SGHVS, CDR2 FQNEAQ. The length of the CDR3 is 18 residues. The CDR3 region has the DNA TGTGCCAGCACAAACGGGGGGAAGGGACTAGCGAATACCGGGGAGCTGTTTTTT. It codes for CASTNGGKGLANTGELFF. Full variable domain (outside the CDR3, taken from reference TRBV7-8 and TRBJ2-2): GAGVSQSPRYKVAKRGQDVALRCDPISGHVSLFWYQQALGQGPEFLTYFQNEAQLDKSGLPSDRFFAERPEGSVSTLKIQRTQQEDSAVYLCASTNGGKGLANTGELFFGEGSRLTVL.

This chain uses TRBV14 with TRBJ2-1, with TRBD2 matching over 7 bases. The CDR3 is 16 amino acids. V shed 1 base, J shed 7 bases, and the junction held 10 bases outside the gene matches. Germline assignment: CDR1 SGHDN and CDR2 FVKESK. This CDR3 reads CASSQVAGRVWNEQFF. The CDR3, as DNA: TGTGCCAGCAGCCAAGTTGCAGGGAGGGTGTGGAATGAGCAGTTCTTC.

J is TRBJ2-7 and V is TRBV19; maybe TRBD2 (6 bases). The CDR3 runs to 15 residues. Trimming removed 6 bases from V and 2 bases from J, with 17 bases in between. The germline V gene encodes CDR1 LNHDA and CDR2 SQIVND (reference sequence). In nucleotides, the CDR3 is TGTGCCAGTAGATTGGGACTTACCGCTCCCTACGAGCAGTACTTC. Residues: CASRLGLTAPYEQYF. The entire variable domain, with the rest obtained from reference TRBV19 and TRBJ2-7, is as follows: DGGITQSPKYLFRKEGQNVTLSCEQNLNHDAMYWYRQDPGQGLRLIYYSQIVNDFQKGDIAEGYSVSREKKESFPLTVTSAQKNPTAFYLCASRLGLTAPYEQYFGPGTRLTVT.

This clone has only a few counts. The chain carries TRBV14 and TRBJ1-3; D is uncertain. CDR1 is SGHDN and CDR2 is FVKESK in the germline V gene. V was shortened by 3 bases and J by 11 bases, with 11 bases between the two germline ends. The CDR3 runs 12 residues. Written as DNA, the CDR3 is TGTGCCAGCAGCCAGACTGGGAGGGCCATATATTTT. The encoded protein is CASSQTGRAIYF.

The genes are TRBV11-2 and TRBJ2-3; 8 nucleotides match TRBD2. CDR3 size: 16 residues. Germline CDR1 is SGHAT and CDR2 is FQNNGV. Trimming took 2 bases from V and 3 from J; bases not matched to a gene: 7. The DNA of the CDR3 is TGTGCCAGCAGCTTATTTAGGGCTAGCGGGACAGATACGCAGTATTTT. It encodes CASSLFRASGTDTQYF.

The V gene is TRBV7-9, the J gene TRBJ2-3, with TRBD2 matching over 7 bases. Germline assignment: CDR1 SEHNR and CDR2 FQNEAQ (reference sequence). This CDR3 is 15 amino acids long. V lost 1 base, J lost 3 bases, and 4 bases stayed unmatched. The CDR3 DNA reads as TGTGCCAGCAGCTTAGTTCAGGGAGGGACAGATACGCAGTATTTT. It is translated as CASSLVQGGTDTQYF.

This chain joins TRBV14 and TRBJ2-3; D not resolved. Germline V lookup: CDR1 SGHDN, CDR2 FVKESK. This CDR3 is 13 amino acids long. V lost 4 bases and J 1 base, leaving 6 bases between the germline ends. The CDR3, as DNA: TGTGCCAGCAGCCGGGCGCGCACAGATACGCAGTATTTT. This translates into CASSRARTDTQYF.

Worth noting for this clone: Other DNA sequences from this sample encode an identical CDR3 as well. The CDR3 is CASSQGQGNEQFF. In DNA form, the CDR3 reads TGCGCCAGCAGCCAGGGACAGGGGAATGAGCAGTTCTTC. The chain recombines TRBV4-1 with TRBJ2-1; 10 bases are shared with TRBD1. V trimming: 3 bases; J trimming: 7 bases; junction bases outside the gene matches: 0. This CDR3 spans 13 amino acids. Germline lookup yields CDR1 MGHRA and CDR2 YSYEKL.

The chain combines TRBV5-4 with TRBJ2-7, with 12 bases lining up with TRBD2. Per the germline V gene, CDR1 is SGHNT and CDR2 is YYREEE (reference sequence). V dropped 4 bases and J dropped 2; count of bases not matched to a gene: 4. The CDR3 has 15 amino acids. The CDR3 sequence: CASSKTSGSTYEQYF. For the CDR3, the DNA is TGTGCCAGCAGCAAGACTAGCGGGAGTACCTACGAGCAGTACTTC.

The CDR3 reads CASSEYRGSGNTIYF. CDR3 nucleotides: TGTGCCAGCAGTGAATACAGGGGCTCTGGAAACACCATATATTTT. The chain couples TRBV25-1 to TRBJ1-3; possible D gene TRBD1, 6 bases. CDR1 and CDR2 (germline): MGHDK, SYGVNS. The germline V and J ends were trimmed by 0 bases and 0 bases, with 6 bases remaining between them. CDR3 length: 15 residues.

The CDR3 sequence is CASGWGGEKLFF. The CDR3, as DNA: TGTGCCAGCGGATGGGGGGGCGAAAAACTGTTTTTT. The J gene is TRBJ1-4, the V gene TRBV6-5, with D perhaps matching TRBD1 (6 bases). Between the trimmed V and J ends, which lost 8 bases and 8 bases, there was a span of 12 bases. Germline V CDR1 and CDR2: MNHEY, SVGAGI. The CDR3 runs 12 residues.

J is TRBJ2-1 and V is TRBV5-4; a possible D gene is TRBD2 (6 bases). The V gene's germline CDR1 is SGHNT and CDR2 YYREEE (reference sequence). CDR3 length equals 14 residues. V gave up 4 bases and J gave up 2 bases, with 10 bases separating them. CDR3 nucleotides: TGTGCCAGCAGCCTCGGAGGGGCCTACAATGAGCAGTTCTTC. Its translation: CASSLGGAYNEQFF.

The DNA for the CDR3 is TGTGCCAGCAGCTTAGGTCCAGCGCCGAGCACAGATACGCAGTATTTT. Translating gives CASSLGPAPSTDTQYF. The chain combines TRBV11-1 with TRBJ2-3; no reliable D call. The CDR3 length is 16 residues. Germline CDR1 SGHAT, CDR2 FQDESV (reference sequence). V lost 1 base and J lost 0, with 11 bases in between.

The gene calls are TRBV7-2 and TRBJ2-7; D is possibly TRBD1 (6 bases). V was shortened by 5 bases and J by 4 bases, with 15 bases between the two germline ends. The CDR3 is 14 amino acids. From germline, CDR1 is SGHTA and CDR2 FQGNSA. This chain's CDR3 is CASSLHTGIYEQYF. The CDR3, as DNA: TGTGCCAGCAGCCTGCACACAGGGATTTACGAGCAGTACTTC.

The chain is built from TRBV10-1 and TRBJ2-7, with TRBD2 as a possible D gene (5 bases). This CDR3 is 14 amino acids long. Germline V CDR1 and CDR2: WNHNN, SYGVQD (reference sequence). Trimming shortened V by 2 bases and J by 3 bases, and 11 bases separated the two germline ends. CDR3 in amino acids: CASSETGNLYEQYF. The CDR3 DNA is TGCGCCAGCAGTGAGACCGGGAACCTCTACGAGCAGTACTTC.

This clone was detected only a few times. The chain's CDR3 is CAWSVSGQGYEQYF. The CDR3 nucleotides are TGTGCCTGGAGTGTAAGTGGCCAGGGCTACGAGCAGTACTTC. J is TRBJ2-7 and V is TRBV30; the D gene is possibly TRBD1 (5 bases). The CDR3 totals 14 residues. Germline assignment: CDR1 GTSNPN and CDR2 SVGIG (reference sequence). V shed 0 bases and J shed 3 bases, with 12 bases lying between them.

This sequence joins TRBV4-1 and TRBJ2-2; D possibly corresponds to TRBD2 (5 bases). Germline loops: CDR1 MGHRA, CDR2 YSYEKL. The V end was cut by 0 bases, the J end by 5 bases, with 13 bases between. The CDR3 runs to 16 residues. The CDR3 bases are TGCGCCAGCAGCCAAGACGGGGTGAGGCTGACCGGGGAGCTGTTTTTT. Residues: CASSQDGVRLTGELFF.

This clone was found a few times. The rearrangement joins TRBV4-2 to TRBJ1-2; 10 bases line up with TRBD1. J lost 8 bases, V lost 1 base, and 4 bases had no gene match. CDR3 length equals 14 residues. Germline V gene lookup returns CDR1 LGHNA and CDR2 YNFKEQ. In nucleotides, the CDR3 is TGTGCCAGCAGCCAAGGGACAGGGGGGCAGGGCTACACCTTC. The encoded protein is CASSQGTGGQGYTF.

The chain uses TRBV6-5 and TRBJ2-1; 12 positions agree with TRBD2. The trim removed 0 bases at V and 5 bases at J, leaving 2 bases unmatched. Germline V CDR1 and CDR2: MNHEY, SVGAGI. The CDR3 runs 16 residues. Here the CDR3 reads CASSYSTSGSNNEQFF. The CDR3 DNA follows: TGTGCCAGCAGTTACTCGACTAGCGGGAGTAACAATGAGCAGTTCTTC.

This rearrangement joins TRBV6-5 to TRBJ2-5, with 8 bases that match TRBD2. This CDR3 contains 14 residues. Trimming at V came to 7 bases and at J to 1 base, leaving 5 bases not matched to a gene. The germline V gene encodes CDR1 MNHEY and CDR2 SVGAGI. The CDR3 nucleotides read TGTGCCAGCATGGCGGGGGGACCCCAAGAGACCCAGTACTTC. This sequence encodes CASMAGGPQETQYF.

The chain has TRBV18 and TRBJ2-3, with D possibly TRBD1 on 5 matching bases. Trimming removed 4 bases at V and 4 bases at J, with 18 bases between. Germline CDR1 reads KGHSH; CDR2 reads LQKENI. CDR3 size: 16 residues. Written as DNA, the CDR3 is TGTGCCAGCTCACAGGATCGGCAGGGTGGGGCAGATACGCAGTATTTT. Its protein product is CASSQDRQGGADTQYF. The whole variable domain, remainder taken from reference TRBV18 and TRBJ2-3, is NAGVMQNPRHLVRRRGQEARLRCSPMKGHSHVYWYRQLPEEGLKFMVYLQKENIIDESGMPKERFSAEFPKEGPSILRIQQVVRGDSAAYFCASSQDRQGGADTQYFGPGTRLTVL.

This clone was seen a single time. This rearrangement joins TRBV4-1 to TRBJ2-5, with D perhaps TRBD2 (5 bases). This CDR3 comprises 16 residues. CDR1 is MGHRA, CDR2 YSYEKL, per germline. Trimming left V 1 base short and J 1 base short, with 13 bases between. CDR3 coding DNA: TGCGCCAGCAGCCAAGGCGCTAGCCGGCTCCAAGAGACCCAGTACTTC. This encodes CASSQGASRLQETQYF.